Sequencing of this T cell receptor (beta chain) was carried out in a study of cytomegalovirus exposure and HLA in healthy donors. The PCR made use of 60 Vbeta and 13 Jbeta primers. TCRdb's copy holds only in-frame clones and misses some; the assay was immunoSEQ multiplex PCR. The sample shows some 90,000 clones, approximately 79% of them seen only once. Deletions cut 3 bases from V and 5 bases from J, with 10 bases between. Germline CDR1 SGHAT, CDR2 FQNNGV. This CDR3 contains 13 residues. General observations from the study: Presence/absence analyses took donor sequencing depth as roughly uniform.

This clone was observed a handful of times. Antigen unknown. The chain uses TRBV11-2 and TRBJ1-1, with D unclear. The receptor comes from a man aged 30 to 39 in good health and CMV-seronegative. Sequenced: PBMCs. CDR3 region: CASSFPSRTEAFF. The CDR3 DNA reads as TGTGCCAGCAGCTTCCCCTCTAGGACTGAAGCTTTCTTT. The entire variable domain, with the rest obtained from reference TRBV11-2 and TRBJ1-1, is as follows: EAGVAQSPRYKIIEKRQSVAFWCNPISGHATLYWYQQILGQGPKLLIQFQNNGVVDDSQLPKDRFSAERLKGVDSTLKIQPAKLEDSAVYLCASSFPSRTEAFFGQGTRLTVV.